This T cell receptor (beta chain) was identified in a study of T cells in Graves' hyperthyroidism and ophthalmopathy. Across the whole study: Before treatment of any kind, peripheral blood was taken at initial diagnosis. Findings and limits, study-wide: The model anticipated ophthalmopathy a median 6.5 months pre-onset. Peripheral blood also featured most of the thyroid clonotypes expanded above 0.001.

This clonotype was seen repeatedly, ten times or more. Its antigen is undetermined. The CDR3 sequence is 14 residues long. Trimming took 8 bases from V and 4 from J, leaving 14 bases between them. Germline V gene sequence: CDR1 MDHEN, CDR2 SYDVKM. Amplified TCR beta CDR3 regions derived from RNA transcripts. TCR CDR3 regions were first amplified by RT-PCR with HTBI primers. Via MiXCR, TCRdb re-called the multiplex PCR reads, giving one row per CDR3 protein. The sample holds 550,000 to 600,000 distinct CDR3 sequences, 12% to 15% seen once. Patients having uncontrolled infection, another autoimmune disease, pregnancy or lactation were not included.

This sequence joins TRBV28 and TRBJ2-2, with D unclear. Sample: blood. This receptor was taken from a woman in her late teens or twenties with Graves' ophthalmopathy. The CDR3, as DNA: TGTGCCAGCCGTGGAAGGGTGGGCACCGGGGAGCTGTTTTTT. This sequence encodes CASRGRVGTGELFF.